The 11 T cell receptor beta chains given below trace back to one sample, sequenced in a study of T cells in localized non-small cell lung cancer. The assay was immunoSEQ multiplex PCR, and TCRdb's table has in-frame clones only and misses some. The profile covers 2,500 to 3,000 clones, with roughly 30% appearing a single time and 14% taken by the ten largest. Source: lung tumor tissue, taken before any cancer treatment. These receptors were obtained from a woman aged 40-69 years with stage III lung adenocarcinoma.

This clone showed up just a few times. The V call is TRBV7-1, the J call TRBJ2-2; D unclear. TRBV7-1 is an ORF; its function is uncertain. This CDR3 has 13 residues. Deletions cut 4 bases from V and 7 bases from J, with 10 bases between. This CDR3 reads CASSLDQNGELFF. CDR3 bases: TGTGCCAGCAGCTTAGATCAAAACGGGGAGCTGTTTTTT.

The J gene is TRBJ2-4, the V gene TRBV11-3; D not resolved. The CDR3 has 16 residues. V was trimmed by 0 bases and J by 3 bases, leaving 12 bases between them. Per the germline V gene, CDR1 is SGHNT and CDR2 is YENEEA. The CDR3 is CASSLDLAGHKNIQYF. The CDR3 DNA sequence: TGTGCCAGCAGCTTAGATCTCGCCGGCCACAAAAACATTCAGTACTTC.

In nucleotides, the CDR3 is TGTGCCAGTAGTATTGAAAGATCACCCCTCCACTTT. It specifies CASSIERSPLHF. The chain carries TRBV19 and TRBJ1-6, with D uncertain. From germline, CDR1 is LNHDA and CDR2 SQIVND (reference sequence). Trimming removed 3 bases at V and 10 bases at J, with 7 bases between. CDR3 length equals 12 residues.

This clone is classed as large. V is TRBV28 and J is TRBJ1-5; TRBD1 matches at 7 bases. Germline CDR1 reads MDHEN; CDR2 reads SYDVKM. CDR3 size: 14 residues. V shed 6 bases and J 5 bases; nucleotides not matched to a gene: 7. CDR3 sequence: CASSLTGNHQPQHF. The CDR3 region has the DNA TGTGCCAGCAGCCTGACAGGGAACCATCAGCCCCAGCATTTT.

This chain uses TRBV28 with TRBJ1-1; the D gene is possibly TRBD1 (6 bases). The CDR3 contains 15 residues. The germline CDR1 and CDR2 sequences are MDHEN and SYDVKM. The V and J ends lost 5 bases and 1 base respectively, with 14 bases between them. The CDR3: CASSPNTGSNTEAFF. The CDR3 DNA reads as TGTGCCAGCAGTCCGAACACAGGGTCGAACACTGAAGCTTTCTTT.

CDR3 DNA sequence: TGTGCCATCACAAAGGGACAGGGGAATTCACCCCTCCACTTT. The encoded protein is CAITKGQGNSPLHF. The chain couples TRBV6-8 to TRBJ1-6; 10 bases match TRBD1. The CDR3 totals 14 residues. Germline assignment: CDR1 MNHGY and CDR2 SAAAGT. Germline trimming cut 10 bases from V and 7 bases from J; bases unmatched to any gene: 7.

This chain links TRBV25-1 with TRBJ2-6; D perhaps matches TRBD2 (5 bases). CDR3 length: 16 amino acids. V lost 3 bases to trimming and J lost 0 bases, with 9 bases between them. CDR1 and CDR2 from the germline V gene are MGHDK and SYGVNS. The CDR3 bases are TGTGCCAGCAGTGACAGCGGATACTCTGGGGCCAACGTCCTGACTTTC. Translation gives CASSDSGYSGANVLTF.

J is TRBJ2-3 and V is TRBV30, with 10 bases identical to TRBD2. Germline CDR1 is GTSNPN and CDR2 is SVGIG (reference sequence). V was clipped by 2 bases and J by 2 bases; unmatched bases: 7. This CDR3 contains 16 residues. This CDR3 is CAWSRGLAENTDTQYF. In DNA, the CDR3 is TGTGCCTGGAGTCGCGGACTAGCGGAGAACACAGATACGCAGTATTTT.

This chain joins TRBV5-1 and TRBJ2-2; D not resolved. V dropped 1 base and J dropped 0 bases, with 7 bases sitting between them. Looked up from germline, CDR1 is SGHRS and CDR2 is YFSETQ. There are 15 residues in the CDR3. This chain's CDR3 is CASSLPATNTGELFF. The CDR3 nucleotides read TGCGCCAGCAGCTTGCCAGCTACGAACACCGGGGAGCTGTTTTTT.

By proportion, this clone is medium-sized. V usage is TRBV2 and J usage is TRBJ1-1; D may be TRBD1 (6 bases). The V gene lost 8 bases and the J gene lost 0 bases, with 13 bases spanning the gap. CDR1 and CDR2 (germline): SNHLY, FYNNEI. The CDR3 contains 14 residues. In nucleotides, the CDR3 is TGTGCCAGCGGGGAGGGGGGTCTGAACACTGAAGCTTTCTTT. This sequence encodes CASGEGGLNTEAFF.

This clone has a handful of counts. A junction end diverges from the germline sequence, so it may reflect a read error. The V gene is TRBV9, the J gene TRBJ2-3, with D perhaps matching TRBD1 (5 bases). Germline V lookup: CDR1 SGDLS, CDR2 YYNGEE. This CDR3 is built from 15 residues. CDR3: CASSVAAGATDTQYF. The CDR3 DNA sequence: TGTGCCAGCAGTGTAGCAGCTGGGGCCACAGATACGCAGTATTTT. The full variable domain, in which reference TRBV9 and TRBJ2-3 provide the parts outside the CDR3, is DSGVTQTPKHLITATGQRVTLRCSPRSGDLSVYWYQQSLDQGLQFLIQYYNGEERAKGNILERFSAQQFPDLHSELNLSSLELGDSALYFCASSVAAGATDTQYFGPGTRLTVL.